The 21 T cell receptor beta chains presented below share a single source sample, sequenced in a study of blood T cell repertoires in COVID-19. Sequencing was performed with immunoSEQ multiplex PCR; in TCRdb, only in-frame clones are kept and a portion is missing. The data show a few hundred thousand clones, with around 91% seen just once and around 2% held by the top ten. Material for sequencing was PBMCs or T cells enriched from blood (not recorded which). These receptors were obtained from a young woman who had recovered from COVID-19.

V and J are TRBV3-1 (or the pseudogene TRBV3-2) and TRBJ1-6, with 8 bases aligning to TRBD1. This CDR3 region has 16 residues. V was clipped by 0 bases and J by 7 bases; unmatched bases: 5. Germline V gives CDR1 LGHDT, CDR2 YNNKEL (reference sequence). DNA of the CDR3: TGTGCCAGCAGCCAAGATTTTGGACAGGGCAATTCACCCCTCCACTTT. Residues: CASSQDFGQGNSPLHF.

This clone was seen only once. The CDR3 reads CASSGYSGGVQETQYF. The CDR3 coding sequence is TGTGCCAGCAGTGGTTATAGCGGGGGCGTTCAAGAGACCCAGTACTTC. The chain recombines TRBV2 with TRBJ2-5; 9 bases fit TRBD2. CDR1 is SNHLY, CDR2 FYNNEI, per germline. The trim removed 4 bases at V and 2 bases at J, leaving 8 bases unmatched. This CDR3 has 16 residues.

This clone was detected once. This chain connects TRBV19 to TRBJ2-5, with 7 positions matching TRBD2. The junction had 5 bases not matched to a gene; V was cut back by 8 bases and J by 2 bases. Germline V gene sequence: CDR1 LNHDA, CDR2 SQIVND (reference sequence). The CDR3 length is 13 residues. In DNA, the CDR3 is TGTGCCAGTGGGACTATGAAGCAAGAGACCCAGTACTTC. This codes for CASGTMKQETQYF. Filled out from reference TRBV19 and TRBJ2-5, the complete variable domain reads DGGITQSPKYLFRKEGQNVTLSCEQNLNHDAMYWYRQDPGQGLRLIYYSQIVNDFQKGDIAEGYSVSREKKESFPLTVTSAQKNPTAFYLCASGTMKQETQYFGPGTRLLVL.

The rearrangement joins TRBV6-5 to TRBJ2-7; possible D gene TRBD1, 5 bases. This CDR3 comprises 15 residues. V was cut by 6 bases and J by 5 bases, with 20 bases left in between. Germline V CDR1 and CDR2: MNHEY, SVGAGI. Here the CDR3 reads CASSPLRTQINEQYF. Here the CDR3 DNA reads TGTGCCAGCAGCCCCCTGAGGACACAGATCAACGAGCAGTACTTC.

The CDR3 loop is CASVLTSADTGELFF. CDR3 DNA sequence: TGCGCCAGCGTTCTTACTAGCGCGGACACCGGGGAGCTGTTTTTT. The chain recombines TRBV5-1 with TRBJ2-2; 7 nucleotides match TRBD2. Germline V gives CDR1 SGHRS, CDR2 YFSETQ. The CDR3 has 15 residues. Unmatched junction bases numbered 9, after V lost 7 bases and J lost 3 bases.

The chain couples TRBV14 to TRBJ2-7, with unresolved D. The CDR3 is 11 amino acids. The germline V gene encodes CDR1 SGHDN and CDR2 FVKESK. The V end was cut by 5 bases, the J end by 0 bases, with 2 bases between. Here the CDR3 DNA reads TGTGCCAGCAGCTACTCCTACGAGCAGTACTTC. Translating it yields CASSYSYEQYF.

V usage is TRBV30 and J usage is TRBJ2-7; TRBD2 is a possible D gene (6 bases). Trimming pared 3 bases from V and 0 bases from J, leaving 12 bases between. Germline values: CDR1 GTSNPN, CDR2 SVGIG (reference sequence). The CDR3 has 14 amino acids. The CDR3: CAWRRGRSSYEQYF. DNA of the CDR3: TGTGCCTGGAGGCGGGGCAGGAGCTCCTACGAGCAGTACTTC.

This sequence joins TRBV6-1 and TRBJ1-1; TRBD1 aligns across 9 bases. The CDR3 loop spans 15 amino acids. The J segment lost 3 bases and the V segment lost 3 bases, leaving 5 bases of the junction unmatched. Germline lookup yields CDR1 MNHNS and CDR2 SASEGT. CDR3 DNA sequence: TGTGCCAGCAGTGACCCGGGACAGGGAGACACTGAAGCTTTCTTT. Its protein is CASSDPGQGDTEAFF.

The rearrangement links TRBV11-2 to TRBJ2-7; 8 nucleotides agree with TRBD1. Germline lookup yields CDR1 SGHAT and CDR2 FQNNGV. The V and J ends lost 4 bases and 2 bases, in that order; junction bases with no gene match: 7. CDR3 length equals 15 residues. CDR3 DNA sequence: TGTGCCAGCAGCTCCGTTCAGGGGGCAACCTACGAGCAGTACTTC. It specifies CASSSVQGATYEQYF.

The chain has TRBV27 and TRBJ2-7; possible D gene TRBD1, 6 bases. Deletions cut 5 bases from V and 2 bases from J, with 10 bases between. The CDR3 runs 13 residues. Germline lookup yields CDR1 MNHEY and CDR2 SMNVEV (reference sequence). CDR3 region: CASSPDRTYEQYF. The CDR3 DNA is TGTGCCAGCAGTCCGGACAGAACCTACGAGCAGTACTTC.

The rearrangement uses TRBV11-3 and TRBJ2-7; no clear D gene. The germline V and J ends were trimmed by 1 base and 0 bases, with 4 bases remaining between them. The CDR3 spans 13 residues. In germline, CDR1 is SGHNT, CDR2 YENEEA. The CDR3, as DNA: TGTGCCAGCAGCTTAGCCAGCTCCTACGAGCAGTACTTC. It encodes CASSLASSYEQYF. Complete variable domain (other parts from reference TRBV11-3 and TRBJ2-7): EAGVVQSPRYKIIEKKQPVAFWCNPISGHNTLYWYLQNLGQGPELLIRYENEEAVDDSQLPKDRFSAERLKGVDSTLKIQPAELGDSAVYLCASSLASSYEQYFGPGTRLTVT.

The V call is TRBV5-6, the J call TRBJ1-2; no clear D gene. V lost 1 base, J lost 0 bases, and 10 bases lay in between. This CDR3 contains 15 residues. The germline CDR1 and CDR2 sequences are SGHDT and YYEEEE. Here the CDR3 DNA reads TGTGCCAGCAGCTTGAGCTACCAAGCTAACTATGGCTACACCTTC. The encoded protein is CASSLSYQANYGYTF. Full variable domain (missing parts from reference TRBV5-6 and TRBJ1-2): DAGVTQSPTHLIKTRGQQVTLRCSPKSGHDTVSWYQQALGQGPQFIFQYYEEEERQRGNFPDRFSGHQFPNYSSELNVNALLLGDSALYLCASSLSYQANYGYTFGSGTRLTVV.

The chain couples TRBV4-1 to TRBJ2-7, with a tentative D call TRBD2 (6 bases). This CDR3 is built from 15 residues. V was clipped by 0 bases and J by 12 bases, with 21 bases between them. Germline CDR1 is MGHRA and CDR2 is YSYEKL. The CDR3 DNA follows: TGCGCCAGCAGCCAAGATATGACCGCCGGGAGCGGAAGGTACTTC. Protein product: CASSQDMTAGSGRYF.

Worth noting for this clone: Additional DNA sequences in this sample encode the identical CDR3. This sequence joins TRBV6-2 or TRBV6-3 and TRBJ1-3; D is undetermined. The CDR3 totals 14 residues. V shed 2 bases and J shed 4 bases, with 9 bases lying between them. Germline values: CDR1 MNHEY, CDR2 SVGEGT. The CDR3 DNA reads as TGTGCCAGCAGTTACGGCGGGGTCGGAAACACCATATATTTT. Translated: CASSYGGVGNTIYF.

The genes are TRBV5-1 and TRBJ1-3; D gene unclear. Germline assignment: CDR1 SGHRS and CDR2 YFSETQ. Trimming left V 0 bases short and J 4 bases short, with 5 bases between. The CDR3 runs 13 residues. CDR3 region: CASSLDIGNTIYF. The CDR3 DNA reads as TGCGCCAGCAGCTTGGACATAGGAAACACCATATATTTT. Using reference TRBV5-1 and TRBJ1-3 for the parts outside the CDR3, the full variable domain is KAGVTQTPRYLIKTRGQQVTLSCSPISGHRSVSWYQQTPGQGLQFLFEYFSETQRNKGNFPGRFSGRQFSNSRSEMNVSTLELGDSALYLCASSLDIGNTIYFGEGSWLTVV.

The chain recombines TRBV13 with TRBJ2-3, with 13 positions matching TRBD2. The trim removed 0 bases at V and 2 bases at J, leaving 2 bases unmatched. This CDR3 comprises 17 residues. The V gene's germline CDR1 is PRHDT and CDR2 FYEKMQ (reference sequence). The CDR3 reads CASSLGGLAGTTDTQYF. In DNA form, the CDR3 reads TGTGCCAGCAGCTTAGGGGGACTAGCGGGGACCACAGATACGCAGTATTTT.

The chain joins TRBV3-1 (or the pseudogene TRBV3-2) to TRBJ1-6; no definite D call. CDR1 and CDR2 from the germline V gene are LGHDT and YNNKEL (reference sequence). CDR3 length equals 15 residues. V was pared by 4 bases and J by 7 bases, with 14 bases between. The CDR3 protein is CASSLESGYNSPLHF. DNA for the CDR3: TGTGCCAGCAGCCTCGAATCCGGGTACAATTCACCCCTCCACTTT.

CDR3 sequence (DNA): TGCGCCAGCAGCCAATTTGGTAGCGGGGGGGCCGATACGCAGTATTTT. This sequence encodes CASSQFGSGGADTQYF. The rearrangement links TRBV4-1 to TRBJ2-3; 11 positions match TRBD2. The CDR3 extends over 16 amino acids. After removal of 2 bases from V and 6 bases from J, the junction contained 7 bases not matched to a gene. Germline values: CDR1 MGHRA, CDR2 YSYEKL.

The CDR3 sequence is CASSPVRQGRDTGELFF. CDR3 sequence (DNA): TGTGCCAGCTCACCAGTCAGACAGGGGCGAGACACCGGGGAGCTGTTTTTT. This chain uses TRBV18 with TRBJ2-2, with 8 bases that match TRBD1. Germline CDR1 and CDR2: KGHSH and LQKENI. The CDR3 contains 17 residues. With 2 bases clipped from V and 3 bases from J, the junction kept 8 bases outside the gene matches.

The V call is TRBV27, the J call TRBJ1-2, with D unresolved. The CDR3 is made up of 14 amino acids. Germline V lookup: CDR1 MNHEY, CDR2 SMNVEV (reference sequence). Trimming shortened V by 3 bases and J by 8 bases, and 16 bases separated the two germline ends. The CDR3 nucleotides are TGTGCCAGCAGTTTTTTATCTTCTGGAGTGGGCTACACCTTC. Translated, it gives CASSFLSSGVGYTF.

This sequence joins TRBV28 and TRBJ1-5; TRBD1 is a possible D gene (5 bases). This CDR3 comprises 16 residues. Trimming took off 5 bases at V and 5 bases at J, with 19 bases between the two ends. CDR1 is MDHEN and CDR2 is SYDVKM in the germline V gene. The CDR3 DNA is TGTGCCAGCAGTCATCGGGGGAAGGAAAATTATCAGCCCCAGCATTTT. It is translated as CASSHRGKENYQPQHF. Full variable domain (rest looked up from reference TRBV28 and TRBJ1-5): DVKVTQSSRYLVKRTGEKVFLECVQDMDHENMFWYRQDPGLGLRLIYFSYDVKMKEKGDIPEGYSVSREKKERFSLILESASTNQTSMYLCASSHRGKENYQPQHFGDGTRLSIL.